This entry lists 29 T cell receptor beta chains sequenced from one sample in a study of T cells after yellow fever vaccination. One entry per CDR3 protein, called by TCRdb with MiXCR from the 5' RACE reads. In the table there are 300,000 to 400,000 distinct CDR3 sequences, roughly a tenth of which are singletons. Sequenced material: CD4+ T cells sorted from PBMCs, taken 45 days after the yellow fever booster vaccination. The receptors here all came from a man between 18 and 35 years old who received the YFV17D yellow fever vaccine.

This clonotype was counted at least ten times. The rearrangement joins TRBV12-3 or TRBV12-4 to TRBJ2-5, with D possibly matching TRBD2 (6 bases). V lost 2 bases, J lost 3 bases, and 13 bases lay in between. The CDR3 totals 15 residues. The CDR3 region is CASSLPRGGKETQYF. CDR3 in DNA: TGTGCCAGCAGTTTACCCCGGGGCGGGAAAGAGACCCAGTACTTC.

The chain uses TRBV25-1 and TRBJ1-4; D is possibly TRBD1 (5 bases). From germline, CDR1 is MGHDK and CDR2 SYGVNS. The CDR3 loop spans 13 amino acids. V was shortened by 6 bases and J by 2 bases, with 7 bases between the two germline ends. CDR3 nucleotides: TGTGCCAGCAGCAGGGAGACTAATGAAAAACTGTTTTTT. Translating gives CASSRETNEKLFF.

This clonotype was detected ten times or more. Here the CDR3 DNA reads TGTGCCAGCAGCTTTCGGGGACAAAGCAATCAGCCCCAGCATTTT. As protein: CASSFRGQSNQPQHF. This chain uses TRBV3-1 with TRBJ1-5, with a weak D call TRBD1 (6 bases). V lost 5 bases to trimming and J lost 1 base, with 12 bases between them. The germline CDR1 and CDR2 sequences are LGHDT and YNNKEL (reference sequence). This CDR3 has 15 amino acids. Full variable domain (rest looked up from reference TRBV3-1 and TRBJ1-5): DTAVSQTPKYLVTQMGNDKSIKCEQNLGHDTMYWYKQDSKKFLKIMFSYNNKELIINETVPNRFSPKSPDKAHLNLHINSLELGDSAVYFCASSFRGQSNQPQHFGDGTRLSIL.

This clonotype was counted only a few times. This chain's CDR3 is CASSQGTGANTGELFF. The CDR3 DNA sequence: TGCGCCAGCAGCCAAGGGACAGGGGCGAACACCGGGGAGCTGTTTTTT. The genes are TRBV4-3 and TRBJ2-2; 9 nucleotides agree with TRBD1. Germline trimming cut 1 base from V and 0 bases from J; bases unmatched to any gene: 0. The CDR3 has 16 amino acids. Germline V gives CDR1 LGHNA, CDR2 YSLEER.

In its sample, this clonotype was seen many times. The chain recombines TRBV20-1 with TRBJ1-3; a possible D gene is TRBD1 (5 bases). This CDR3 is built from 13 residues. The germline V and J ends were trimmed by 6 bases and 8 bases, with 17 bases remaining between them. Germline V CDR1 and CDR2: DFQATT, SNEGSKA (reference sequence). CDR3 bases: TGCAGTGCCTCCAAGGGCAGGGCTGACACCATATATTTT. Translated, it gives CSASKGRADTIYF.

This chain connects TRBV5-1 to TRBJ1-1; perhaps TRBD1 as D (6 bases). The V and J ends lost 4 bases and 1 base respectively, with 11 bases between them. CDR3 size: 14 residues. Germline-derived CDR1 and CDR2 are SGHRS and YFSETQ. In DNA form, the CDR3 reads TGCGCCAGCAGCAAGGACAGAAGGAACACTGAAGCTTTCTTT. It yields the protein CASSKDRRNTEAFF.

This clonotype occurred a few times. The chain joins TRBV12-3 or TRBV12-4 to TRBJ2-2, with D perhaps matching TRBD2 (6 bases). The CDR3 is 15 amino acids. V shed 7 bases and J shed 1 base, with 13 bases lying between them. CDR3 DNA: TGTGCCAGCACCCCCGGGACTGAGAACACCGGGGAGCTGTTTTTT. Its protein product is CASTPGTENTGELFF.

Many counts were recorded for this clonotype. The chain links TRBV2 to TRBJ2-5; weak D call: TRBD1 (6 bases). Trimming stripped 8 bases from V and 5 bases from J, with 12 bases between. Germline CDR1 SNHLY, CDR2 FYNNEI. The CDR3 runs to 12 residues. The CDR3 DNA is TGTGCCAGCTCCTTCACAGGGGAGACCCAGTACTTC. This translates into CASSFTGETQYF. Variable domain in full (rest from reference TRBV2 and TRBJ2-5): EPEVTQTPSHQVTQMGQEVILRCVPISNHLYFYWYRQILGQKVEFLVSFYNNEISEKSEIFDDQFSVERPDGSNFTLKIRSTKLEDSAMYFCASSFTGETQYFGPGTRLLVL.

This clonotype was picked up many times. The CDR3 loop is CASSSVAGGTPISYNEQFF. The CDR3 DNA reads TGTGCCAGCAGCTCTGTAGCGGGGGGCACCCCGATCTCCTACAATGAGCAGTTCTTC. The chain couples TRBV7-3 to TRBJ2-1; the match to TRBD2 covers 10 bases. Trimming cost V 4 bases and J 0 bases; bases outside gene matches: 12. Germline CDR1 is SGHTA and CDR2 is FQGTGA. This CDR3 is built from 19 residues. The full variable domain, rest sourced from reference TRBV7-3 and TRBJ2-1, is GAGVSQTPSNKVTEKGKYVELRCDPISGHTALYWYRQSLGQGPEFLIYFQGTGAADDSGLPNDRFFAVRPEGSVSTLKIQRTERGDSAVYLCASSSVAGGTPISYNEQFFGPGTRLTVL.

This clonotype was counted only a few times. In DNA, the CDR3 is TGCAGCGTCGACGGCCTCGCCTTGCGAGAGACCCAGTACTTC. Its translation: CSVDGLALRETQYF. This chain connects TRBV29-1 to TRBJ2-5; D not certain. Germline CDR1 is SQVTM and CDR2 is ANQGSEA. This CDR3 is 14 amino acids long. V was trimmed by 6 bases and J by 4 bases, leaving 18 bases between them. Using reference TRBV29-1 and TRBJ2-5 for the parts outside the CDR3, the full variable domain is SAVISQKPSRDICQRGTSLTIQCQVDSQVTMMFWYRQQPGQSLTLIATANQGSEATYESGFVIDKFPISRPNLTFSTLTVSNMSPEDSSIYLCSVDGLALRETQYFGPGTRLLVL.

This clonotype was recorded a few times. This rearrangement joins TRBV9 to TRBJ2-2; the match to TRBD1 covers 8 bases. CDR1 is SGDLS and CDR2 is YYNGEE in the germline V gene. After removal of 0 bases from V and 4 bases from J, the junction contained 8 bases not matched to a gene. The CDR3 has 17 residues. The CDR3 DNA is TGTGCCAGCAGCGTAGCCCCAGGGGGCCGGGGCACCGGGGAGCTGTTTTTT. Its translation: CASSVAPGGRGTGELFF. Filled out from reference TRBV9 and TRBJ2-2, the complete variable domain reads DSGVTQTPKHLITATGQRVTLRCSPRSGDLSVYWYQQSLDQGLQFLIQYYNGEERAKGNILERFSAQQFPDLHSELNLSSLELGDSALYFCASSVAPGGRGTGELFFGEGSRLTVL.

This clonotype occurred a few times. The rearrangement joins TRBV4-2 to TRBJ2-2; perhaps TRBD1 as D (6 bases). Germline V gene data show CDR1 as LGHNA and CDR2 as YNFKEQ. Trimming pared 1 base from V and 0 bases from J, leaving 12 bases between. The CDR3 is made up of 17 amino acids. The CDR3 is CASSQGGRGSNTGELFF. In nucleotides, the CDR3 is TGTGCCAGCAGCCAAGGGGGAAGGGGGTCGAACACCGGGGAGCTGTTTTTT.

Only a few counts were recorded for this clonotype. V gene TRBV5-1 combines with J gene TRBJ1-4, with D tentatively TRBD1 (5 bases). CDR1 SGHRS and CDR2 YFSETQ come from the germline V gene. The CDR3 runs 14 residues. The V end was cut by 7 bases, the J end by 5 bases, with 15 bases between. CDR3 region: CASRTGTTNEKLFF. DNA of the CDR3: TGCGCCAGCCGCACTGGGACCACAAATGAAAAACTGTTTTTT.

This clonotype has ten or more counts. CDR3 region: CASSLSAGAVNQPQHF. The CDR3 DNA is TGCGCCAGCAGCTTGTCGGCAGGGGCCGTCAATCAGCCCCAGCATTTT. This chain uses TRBV5-1 with TRBJ1-5; D may be TRBD1 (6 bases). The CDR3 totals 16 residues. Germline V gene data show CDR1 as SGHRS and CDR2 as YFSETQ. Deletions cut 1 base from V and 3 bases from J, with 14 bases between.

The chain combines TRBV7-9 with TRBJ1-4; tentative D call: TRBD1 (6 bases). Germline V gene lookup returns CDR1 SEHNR and CDR2 FQNEAQ (reference sequence). This CDR3 spans 13 amino acids. Trimming took off 6 bases at V and 8 bases at J, with 13 bases between the two ends. CDR3 region: CASRNVDREKLFF. CDR3 DNA: TGTGCCAGCAGGAACGTCGACAGGGAAAAACTGTTTTTT.

This chain connects TRBV6-1 to TRBJ2-2; 10 bases map to TRBD1. V dropped 6 bases and J dropped 4; count of bases not matched to a gene: 8. Germline CDR1 and CDR2: MNHNS and SASEGT. The CDR3 consists of 16 residues. The CDR3 region has the DNA TGTGCCAGCAGACAAGCCGGGACAGGGGTCACCGGGGAGCTGTTTTTT. Its protein product is CASRQAGTGVTGELFF.

This clonotype was found a few times. The rearrangement uses TRBV5-1 and TRBJ1-1, with D possibly being TRBD1 (5 bases). This CDR3 contains 14 residues. Germline V gene sequence: CDR1 SGHRS, CDR2 YFSETQ. V was trimmed by 4 bases and J by 3 bases, leaving 13 bases between them. The CDR3 nucleotides are TGCGCCAGCAGCCGCTCGGGGGGTGACACTGAAGCTTTCTTT. This sequence encodes CASSRSGGDTEAFF.

V usage is TRBV18 and J usage is TRBJ1-3, with 7 bases fitting TRBD1. V gave up 0 bases and J gave up 2 bases; unmatched junction bases: 7. Germline values: CDR1 KGHSH, CDR2 LQKENI. The CDR3 totals 17 residues. The CDR3: CASSPPAGGRPGNTIYF. Here the CDR3 DNA reads TGTGCCAGCTCACCACCGGCAGGGGGAAGGCCTGGAAACACCATATATTTT.

V is TRBV20-1 and J is TRBJ2-3; 8 bases map to TRBD1. This CDR3 comprises 15 residues. Per germline, CDR1 DFQATT and CDR2 SNEGSKA (reference sequence). V shed 0 bases and J 6 bases; nucleotides not matched to a gene: 8. CDR3: CSARDHRGSRDTQYF. The CDR3 DNA reads as TGCAGTGCTAGAGATCACAGGGGGTCTAGGGATACGCAGTATTTT.

CDR3 region: CASSLGGTGWGLQPQHF. CDR3 in DNA: TGTGCCAGCAGTTTAGGGGGGACAGGGTGGGGGTTGCAGCCCCAGCATTTT. The rearrangement links TRBV28 to TRBJ1-5, with TRBD1 identical over 9 bases. The ends lost 2 bases at V and 7 bases at J; junction bases unmatched: 12. The CDR3 is made up of 17 amino acids. The germline V gene encodes CDR1 MDHEN and CDR2 SYDVKM.

This clonotype has more than one count but fewer than ten. The chain is built from TRBV24-1 and TRBJ2-1; 12 bases map to TRBD2. There are 16 residues in the CDR3. Looked up from germline, CDR1 is KGHDR and CDR2 is SFDVKD. J was trimmed by 4 bases and V by 5 bases; bases with no gene match: 5. DNA of the CDR3: TGTGCCACCAGTGGTTCACTAGCGGGGGGATACAATGAGCAGTTCTTC. Amino acid sequence: CATSGSLAGGYNEQFF.

The table lists this clonotype with a few counts. The chain links TRBV10-2 to TRBJ2-5; 7 nucleotides match TRBD2. This CDR3 is 16 amino acids long. Germline V gives CDR1 WSHSY, CDR2 SAAADI. V was clipped by 3 bases and J by 4 bases; unmatched bases: 11. CDR3 amino acids: CASSDGTAGPGETQYF. CDR3 coding DNA: TGCGCCAGCAGTGATGGTACAGCGGGGCCAGGAGAGACCCAGTACTTC.

In its sample, this clonotype was seen a few times. The V and J genes are TRBV19 and TRBJ2-3; D is perhaps TRBD1 (7 bases). The CDR3 loop spans 14 amino acids. V was clipped by 6 bases and J by 4 bases, with 14 bases between them. Germline V gives CDR1 LNHDA, CDR2 SQIVND (reference sequence). This CDR3 reads CASRLGRGADTQYF. CDR3 DNA: TGTGCCAGTAGACTGGGCAGGGGGGCAGATACGCAGTATTTT.

This clonotype was recorded many times. This chain joins TRBV11-2 and TRBJ2-1; 10 bases agree with TRBD2. J was trimmed by 4 bases and V by 6 bases; bases with no gene match: 6. CDR1 and CDR2 (germline): SGHAT, FQNNGV. The CDR3 is 15 amino acids. The CDR3 DNA is TGTGCCAGCAGGCCTAGCGGGGGTCTGTACAATGAGCAGTTCTTC. This encodes CASRPSGGLYNEQFF.

This chain connects TRBV15 to TRBJ1-6, with a tentative D call TRBD1 (5 bases). Per germline, CDR1 LNHNV and CDR2 YYDKDF (reference sequence). The CDR3 loop spans 13 amino acids. V was trimmed by 3 bases and J by 5 bases, leaving 5 bases between them. CDR3 coding DNA: TGTGCCACCAGCAGGACAGATAATTCACCCCTCCACTTT. This sequence encodes CATSRTDNSPLHF.

The CDR3 is CASRVGRQETQYF. The CDR3 coding sequence is TGCGCCAGCAGGGTAGGCAGACAAGAGACCCAGTACTTC. The chain combines TRBV5-1 with TRBJ2-5; D remains unclear. Germline V CDR1 and CDR2: SGHRS, YFSETQ. This CDR3 has 13 amino acids. V was shortened by 5 bases and J by 2 bases, with 10 bases between the two germline ends.

This clonotype was picked up a small number of times. This chain joins TRBV5-1 and TRBJ1-1; TRBD1 is a possible D gene (5 bases). Trimming pared 4 bases from V and 0 bases from J, leaving 19 bases between. CDR1 is SGHRS, CDR2 YFSETQ, per germline. The CDR3 extends over 17 amino acids. CDR3 coding DNA: TGCGCCAGCAGCCCGGCCCCAGGGCGTTGGATGAACACTGAAGCTTTCTTT. Encoded protein: CASSPAPGRWMNTEAFF.

The chain joins TRBV6-5 to TRBJ2-3, with a tentative D call TRBD2 (6 bases). CDR3 length: 14 residues. V was pared by 5 bases and J by 7 bases, with 16 bases between. The V gene's germline CDR1 is MNHEY and CDR2 SVGAGI. CDR3 amino acids: CASSPSGGSNTQYF. CDR3 DNA sequence: TGTGCCAGCAGTCCCTCCGGGGGAAGTAATACGCAGTATTTT.

This chain connects TRBV7-6 to TRBJ2-3, with TRBD1 identical over 7 bases. Looked up from germline, CDR1 is SGHVS and CDR2 is FNYEAQ. The CDR3 is 17 residues long. V trimming: 2 bases; J trimming: 3 bases; junction bases outside the gene matches: 11. CDR3 sequence reads: CASSLRSTGAGTDTQYF. CDR3 DNA: TGTGCCAGCAGCTTAAGGTCAACAGGGGCTGGGACAGATACGCAGTATTTT.